Listed here are 20 T cell receptor beta chains from one sample, sequenced in a study of T cells in Graves' hyperthyroidism and ophthalmopathy. RNA transcripts provided the source from which TCR beta CDR3 regions were amplified. A set of HTBI primers served as the primers for a first-round RT-PCR of the TCR CDR3. TCRdb re-derived calls from the multiplex PCR reads in MiXCR, one entry per CDR3 protein. The repertoire holds a few hundred thousand distinct CDR3 sequences, about 14% seen once, with 15% to 20% in the top ten. Sequenced: blood. These TCRs come from a woman in her twenties or thirties with Graves' ophthalmopathy.

This clonotype was seen a handful of times. The V and J genes are TRBV14 and TRBJ1-2; D is ambiguous. CDR1 and CDR2 (germline): SGHDN, FVKESK. The CDR3 extends over 15 amino acids. V was trimmed by 0 bases and J by 5 bases, leaving 13 bases between them. The DNA of the CDR3 is TGTGCCAGCAGCCAAGAAATCGGCGGAGGGTATGGCTACACCTTC. This translates into CASSQEIGGGYGYTF.

To note about this clonotype: The junction differs from germline at one of its ends, possibly a read error. The chain carries TRBV20-1 and TRBJ2-3; TRBD2 matches at 13 bases. The CDR3 is 17 residues long. The germline CDR1 and CDR2 sequences are DFQATT and SNEGSKA (reference sequence). CDR3 in DNA: TGCGGTGCTGAGAAGACGCCGGAACTAGCGGGGGGGTACACGCAGTATTTT. Protein sequence: CGAEKTPELAGGYTQYF.

This clonotype appeared many times. The gene calls are TRBV9 and TRBJ2-5; 8 positions match TRBD2. Germline CDR1 SGDLS, CDR2 YYNGEE. The CDR3 has 15 amino acids. With 3 bases clipped from V and 1 base from J, the junction kept 5 bases outside the gene matches. CDR3 amino acids: CASSAAGTSQETQYF. The CDR3, as DNA: TGTGCCAGCAGCGCCGCCGGGACTAGCCAAGAGACCCAGTACTTC.

This clonotype was seen many times. The CDR3, as DNA: TGTGCCTGGAAGCCCGGGACAAATGTGGAGACCCAGTACTTC. It translates to CAWKPGTNVETQYF. This sequence joins TRBV30 and TRBJ2-5, with D tentatively TRBD1 (6 bases). CDR1 is GTSNPN, CDR2 SVGIG, per germline (reference sequence). Between the trimmed V and J ends, which lost 4 bases and 5 bases, there was a span of 17 bases. This CDR3 comprises 14 residues.

The V call is TRBV5-1, the J call TRBJ2-1, with TRBD2 matching 11 bases. Trimming removed 4 bases from V and 5 bases from J; junction bases left unmatched: 11. Per the germline V gene, CDR1 is SGHRS and CDR2 is YFSETQ. CDR3 length: 17 residues. CDR3 region: CASSIGAGTSGNNEQFF. The CDR3 nucleotides are TGCGCCAGCAGCATAGGCGCCGGGACTAGCGGAAACAATGAGCAGTTCTTC.

The sample holds a few counts of this clonotype. This chain joins TRBV4-2 and TRBJ1-6, with no clear D. The germline V gene encodes CDR1 LGHNA and CDR2 YNFKEQ. This CDR3 region has 15 residues. V was shortened by 0 bases and J by 7 bases, with 10 bases between the two germline ends. The CDR3 nucleotides are TGTGCCAGCAGCCAAGAGGGCAGTTCGAATTCACCCCTCCACTTT. Translated: CASSQEGSSNSPLHF.

This clonotype was detected many times. J is TRBJ2-1 and V is TRBV15; D not resolved. Trimming pared 3 bases from V and 5 bases from J, leaving 17 bases between. Germline V CDR1 and CDR2: LNHNV, YYDKDF (reference sequence). The CDR3 covers 16 residues. The CDR3 DNA sequence: TGTGCCACCAGCAGCTCCGTTCCACTGCGTCACAATGAGCAGTTCTTC. Protein product: CATSSSVPLRHNEQFF. Based on the CDR3 plus reference TRBV15 and TRBJ2-1, the full variable domain is DAMVIQNPRYQVTQFGKPVTLSCSQTLNHNVMYWYQQKSSQAPKLLFHYYDKDFNNEADTPDNFQSRRPNTSFCFLDIRSPGLGDTAMYLCATSSSVPLRHNEQFFGPGTRLTVL.

This clonotype appeared many times. This chain links TRBV7-9 with TRBJ1-6; 7 nucleotides agree with TRBD1. The CDR3 extends over 14 amino acids. Germline V gives CDR1 SEHNR, CDR2 FQNEAQ (reference sequence). With V trimmed by 6 bases and J by 10 bases, 9 bases remained unmatched. CDR3 sequence reads: CASRPGTDRSPLHF. CDR3 nucleotides: TGTGCCAGCAGACCCGGGACAGACAGATCACCCCTCCACTTT.

At least ten counts were recorded for this clonotype. The V call is TRBV5-5, the J call TRBJ2-3, with 9 bases identical to TRBD2. J was trimmed by 13 bases and V by 0 bases; bases with no gene match: 6. CDR3 length equals 13 residues. Per germline, CDR1 SGHKS and CDR2 YYEKEE (reference sequence). The CDR3 spells CASSLGSSGTEYF. Here the CDR3 DNA reads TGTGCCAGCAGCTTGGGATCTAGCGGGACGGAGTATTTT. The variable domain in full, with the rest retrieved from reference TRBV5-5 and TRBJ2-3, is DAGVTQSPTHLIKTRGQQVTLRCSPISGHKSVSWYQQVLGQGPQFIFQYYEKEERGRGNFPDRFSARQFPNYSSELNVNALLLGDSALYLCASSLGSSGTEYFGPGTRLTVL.

Ten or more counts support this clonotype. V and J are TRBV28 and TRBJ1-1; TRBD1 is a possible D gene (5 bases). The CDR3 runs 14 residues. CDR1 MDHEN and CDR2 SYDVKM come from the germline V gene. V was trimmed by 3 bases and J by 3 bases, leaving 11 bases between them. CDR3 DNA: TGTGCCAGCAGTTTTTTTGGGGGTGACACTGAAGCTTTCTTT. Amino acids: CASSFFGGDTEAFF.

This clonotype showed up many times. The rearrangement links TRBV2 to TRBJ2-1; 11 bases agree with TRBD2. The CDR3 totals 15 residues. With V trimmed by 6 bases and J by 5 bases, 6 bases remained unmatched. CDR1 and CDR2 (germline): SNHLY, FYNNEI. The CDR3 DNA follows: TGTGCCAGCAGATATAGCGGGGGGGATCACAATGAGCAGTTCTTC. Amino acid sequence: CASRYSGGDHNEQFF.

This clonotype occurred a few times. The CDR3 coding sequence is TGCGCCAGCAGCTTGTATGCAGGGGGGCGCGCTAAGGTGTGGGATACGCAGTATTTT. Translation: CASSLYAGGRAKVWDTQYF. The chain joins TRBV5-1 to TRBJ2-3; perhaps TRBD1 as D (7 bases). Germline V lookup: CDR1 SGHRS, CDR2 YFSETQ. Deletions cut 1 base from V and 6 bases from J, with 27 bases between. CDR3 length: 19 residues. Drawing the rest from reference TRBV5-1 and TRBJ2-3, the complete variable domain is KAGVTQTPRYLIKTRGQQVTLSCSPISGHRSVSWYQQTPGQGLQFLFEYFSETQRNKGNFPGRFSGRQFSNSRSEMNVSTLELGDSALYLCASSLYAGGRAKVWDTQYFGPGTRLTVL.

The genes are TRBV3-1 and TRBJ1-3; no reliable D call. The germline V gene encodes CDR1 LGHDT and CDR2 YNNKEL (reference sequence). The CDR3 spans 15 residues. V was shortened by 0 bases and J by 1 base, with 7 bases between the two germline ends. CDR3 in DNA: TGTGCCAGCAGCCAAGAAGGGAATTCTGGAAACACCATATATTTT. It encodes CASSQEGNSGNTIYF. The full variable domain, completed using reference TRBV3-1 and TRBJ1-3, is DTAVSQTPKYLVTQMGNDKSIKCEQNLGHDTMYWYKQDSKKFLKIMFSYNNKELIINETVPNRFSPKSPDKAHLNLHINSLELGDSAVYFCASSQEGNSGNTIYFGEGSWLTVV.

The chain is built from TRBV11-2 and TRBJ2-3; perhaps TRBD1 as D (5 bases). CDR1 and CDR2 (germline): SGHAT, FQNNGV. This CDR3 comprises 15 residues. Trimming took off 1 base at V and 2 bases at J, with 10 bases between the two ends. CDR3 in DNA: TGTGCCAGCAGCTTAGGGGTCAGGGCCACAGATACGCAGTATTTT. This translates into CASSLGVRATDTQYF.

This clonotype came up a few times. The J gene is TRBJ2-1, the V gene TRBV28, with 9 nucleotides matching TRBD2. After removal of 4 bases from V and 11 bases from J, the junction contained 3 bases not matched to a gene. The CDR3 covers 12 residues. Looked up from germline, CDR1 is MDHEN and CDR2 is SYDVKM. Here the CDR3 reads CASSSSGVKQFF. The CDR3 coding sequence is TGTGCCAGCAGTTCTAGCGGGGTAAAGCAGTTCTTC.

The rearrangement links TRBV7-9 to TRBJ2-5; D gene ambiguous. Germline V gene data show CDR1 as SEHNR and CDR2 as FQNEAQ (reference sequence). The CDR3 has 13 residues. With 5 bases removed from V and 2 bases from J, the gap between germline ends came to 9 bases. The CDR3 is CASSPSRQETQYF. The CDR3 bases are TGTGCCAGCAGCCCCTCGCGGCAAGAGACCCAGTACTTC. Together with reference TRBV7-9 and TRBJ2-5, the CDR3 gives the full variable domain: DTGVSQNPRHKITKRGQNVTFRCDPISEHNRLYWYRQTLGQGPEFLTYFQNEAQLEKSRLLSDRFSAERPKGSFSTLEIQRTEQGDSAMYLCASSPSRQETQYFGPGTRLLVL.

The chain joins TRBV6-1 to TRBJ1-4; 7 positions match TRBD1. The germline V gene encodes CDR1 MNHNS and CDR2 SASEGT. V was clipped by 9 bases and J by 6 bases; unmatched bases: 10. The CDR3 has 14 amino acids. As DNA, the CDR3 is TGTGCCAGTTCAGAGACAGGGCGGGATGAAAAACTGTTTTTT. Amino acid sequence: CASSETGRDEKLFF.

This clonotype was recorded many times. The V and J genes are TRBV7-9 and TRBJ1-1, with 7 positions matching TRBD1. The V gene's germline CDR1 is SEHNR and CDR2 FQNEAQ (reference sequence). V was pared by 1 base and J by 5 bases, with 10 bases of the junction left unmatched. This CDR3 is 16 amino acids long. The CDR3 is CASSLGLRGAGTEAFF. The DNA of the CDR3 is TGTGCCAGCAGCTTAGGACTCAGGGGGGCTGGGACTGAAGCTTTCTTT.

In its sample, this clonotype was seen many times. V gene TRBV24-1 combines with J gene TRBJ2-2; no definite D call. Germline CDR1 and CDR2: KGHDR and SFDVKD. The CDR3 loop spans 19 amino acids. Trimming left V 3 bases short and J 2 bases short, with 21 bases between. In nucleotides, the CDR3 is TGTGCCACCAGTGATCCTTTGAGATCCCGATCAACAAACACCGGGGAGCTGTTTTTT. This gives the protein CATSDPLRSRSTNTGELFF.

The chain is built from TRBV7-3 and TRBJ2-2; 14 nucleotides line up with TRBD2. V was clipped by 1 base and J by 0 bases; unmatched bases: 4. The CDR3 spans 19 residues. CDR1 is SGHTA and CDR2 is FQGTGA in the germline V gene. CDR3 nucleotide sequence: TGTGCCAGCAGCTTAATTGGACTAGCGGGGGGAACGAACACCGGGGAGCTGTTTTTT. Translated, it gives CASSLIGLAGGTNTGELFF.